This TCR beta chain was sequenced in a study of blood T cell repertoires in COVID-19. Study in general: Researchers got acute and convalescent COVID-19 samples from the United States, Italy and Spain.

Living in roughly 25 US areas, the participants were between roughly 18 and 90 years of age. Per the authors' pipeline: Counts of nucleated cells, estimated from reference gene primer amplification, were obtained. Here immunoSEQ multiplex PCR was the method, and the copy in TCRdb shows in-frame clones only, minus some. The DNA was the basis for D and trimming; V, J and clone size are from that table. This table has approximately 260,000 clones, approximately 79% appearing once. The receptor was isolated from a man aged 30 to 45 with acute COVID-19. The sample consisted of PBMCs or T cells enriched from blood (not recorded which).

CDR3 sequence: CASSLAPGPQHF. The DNA of the CDR3 is TGTGCCAGCAGCTTGGCTCCGGGGCCCCAGCATTTT. This chain uses TRBV7-9 with TRBJ1-5; no definite D call. The V end was cut by 3 bases, the J end by 9 bases, with 9 bases between. Germline V gene sequence: CDR1 SEHNR, CDR2 FQNEAQ (reference sequence). The CDR3 is made up of 12 amino acids.